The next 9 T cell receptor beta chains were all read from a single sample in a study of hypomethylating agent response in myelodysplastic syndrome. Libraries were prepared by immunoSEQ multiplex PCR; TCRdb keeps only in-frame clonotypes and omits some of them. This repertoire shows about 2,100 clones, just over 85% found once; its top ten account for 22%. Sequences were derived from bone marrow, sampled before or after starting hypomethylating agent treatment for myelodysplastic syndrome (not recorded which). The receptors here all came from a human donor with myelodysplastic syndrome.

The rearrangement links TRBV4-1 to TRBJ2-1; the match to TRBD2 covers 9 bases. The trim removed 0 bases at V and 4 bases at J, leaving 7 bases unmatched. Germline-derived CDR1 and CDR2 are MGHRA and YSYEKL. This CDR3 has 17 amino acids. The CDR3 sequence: CASSQEMAGGLYNEQFF. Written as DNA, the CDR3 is TGCGCCAGCAGCCAAGAGATGGCGGGGGGGCTTTACAATGAGCAGTTCTTC.

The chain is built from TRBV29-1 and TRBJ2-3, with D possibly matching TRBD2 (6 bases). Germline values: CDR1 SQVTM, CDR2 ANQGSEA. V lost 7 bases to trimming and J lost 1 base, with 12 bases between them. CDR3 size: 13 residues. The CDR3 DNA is TGCAGCGGGGATAGCGGCGGCACAGATACGCAGTATTTT. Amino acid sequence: CSGDSGGTDTQYF.

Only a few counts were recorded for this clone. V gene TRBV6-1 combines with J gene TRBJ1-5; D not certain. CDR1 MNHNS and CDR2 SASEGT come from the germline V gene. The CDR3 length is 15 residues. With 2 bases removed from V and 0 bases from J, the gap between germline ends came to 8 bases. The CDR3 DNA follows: TGTGCCAGCAGTGAATTTCCGGGTAGCAATCAGCCCCAGCATTTT. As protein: CASSEFPGSNQPQHF.

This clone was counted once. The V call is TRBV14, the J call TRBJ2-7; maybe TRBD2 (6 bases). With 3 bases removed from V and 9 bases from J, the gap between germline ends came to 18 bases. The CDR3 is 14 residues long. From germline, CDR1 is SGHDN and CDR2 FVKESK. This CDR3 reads CASSHLGTPIWQYF. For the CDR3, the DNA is TGTGCCAGCAGCCACTTGGGGACTCCCATTTGGCAGTACTTC. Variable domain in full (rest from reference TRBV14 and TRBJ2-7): EAGVTQFPSHSVIEKGQTVTLRCDPISGHDNLYWYRRVMGKEIKFLLHFVKESKQDESGMPNNRFLAERTGGTYSTLKVQPAELEDSGVYFCASSHLGTPIWQYFGPGTRLTVT.

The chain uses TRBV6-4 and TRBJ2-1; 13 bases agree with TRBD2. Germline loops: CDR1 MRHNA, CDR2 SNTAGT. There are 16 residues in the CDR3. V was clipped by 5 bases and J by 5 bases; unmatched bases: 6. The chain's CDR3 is CASSPGTSGDHNEQFF. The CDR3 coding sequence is TGTGCCAGCAGTCCCGGGACTAGCGGGGACCACAATGAGCAGTTCTTC.

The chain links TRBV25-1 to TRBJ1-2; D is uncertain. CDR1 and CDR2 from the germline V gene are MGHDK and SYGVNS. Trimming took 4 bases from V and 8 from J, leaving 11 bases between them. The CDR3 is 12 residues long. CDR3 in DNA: TGTGCCAGCAGTGGGCACGCGGGCGGCTACACCTTC. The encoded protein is CASSGHAGGYTF.

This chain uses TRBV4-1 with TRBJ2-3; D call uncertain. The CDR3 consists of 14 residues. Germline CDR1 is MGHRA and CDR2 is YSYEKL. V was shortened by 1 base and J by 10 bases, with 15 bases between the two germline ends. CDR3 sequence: CASSQGAQVRAQYF. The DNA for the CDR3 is TGCGCCAGCAGCCAAGGGGCCCAAGTGCGAGCGCAGTATTTT.

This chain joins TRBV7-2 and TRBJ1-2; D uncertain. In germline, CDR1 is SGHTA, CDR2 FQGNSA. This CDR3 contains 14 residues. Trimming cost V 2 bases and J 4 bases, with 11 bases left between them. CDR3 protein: CASSLKGGPYGYTF. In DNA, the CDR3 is TGTGCCAGCAGCTTAAAGGGAGGGCCCTATGGCTACACCTTC.

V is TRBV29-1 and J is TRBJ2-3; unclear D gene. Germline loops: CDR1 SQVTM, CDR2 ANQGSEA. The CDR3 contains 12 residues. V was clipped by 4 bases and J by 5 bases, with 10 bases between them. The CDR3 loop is CSVVPTLDTQYF. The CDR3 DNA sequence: TGCAGCGTTGTTCCTACACTAGATACGCAGTATTTT.